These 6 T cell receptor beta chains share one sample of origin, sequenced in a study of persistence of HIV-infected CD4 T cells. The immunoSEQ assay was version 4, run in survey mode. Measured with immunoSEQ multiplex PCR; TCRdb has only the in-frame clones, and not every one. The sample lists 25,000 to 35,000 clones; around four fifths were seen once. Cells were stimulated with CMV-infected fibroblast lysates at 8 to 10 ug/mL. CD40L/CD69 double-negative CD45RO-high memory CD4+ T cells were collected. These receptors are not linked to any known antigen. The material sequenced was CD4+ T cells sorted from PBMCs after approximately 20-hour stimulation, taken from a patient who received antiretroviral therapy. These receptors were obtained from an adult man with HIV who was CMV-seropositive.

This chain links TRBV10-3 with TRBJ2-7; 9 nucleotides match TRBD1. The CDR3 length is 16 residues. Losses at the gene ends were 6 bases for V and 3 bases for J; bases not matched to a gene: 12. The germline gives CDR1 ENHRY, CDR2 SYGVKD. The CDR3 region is CAISANRGQGNYEQYF. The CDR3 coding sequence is TGTGCCATCAGCGCAAACCGTGGACAGGGGAACTACGAGCAGTACTTC.

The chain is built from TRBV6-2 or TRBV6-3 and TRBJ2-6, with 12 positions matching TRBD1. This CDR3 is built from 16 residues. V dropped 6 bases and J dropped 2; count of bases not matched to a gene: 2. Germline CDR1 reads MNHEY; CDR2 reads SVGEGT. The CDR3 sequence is CASSRDRGPGANVLTF. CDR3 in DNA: TGTGCCAGCAGCCGGGACAGGGGGCCTGGGGCCAACGTCCTGACTTTC.

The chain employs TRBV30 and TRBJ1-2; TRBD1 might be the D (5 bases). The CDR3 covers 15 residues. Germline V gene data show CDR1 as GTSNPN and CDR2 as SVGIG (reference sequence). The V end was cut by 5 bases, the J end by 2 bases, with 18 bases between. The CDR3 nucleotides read TGTGCCTGGGCCGCCTTCATCCGGGGGAACTATGGCTACACCTTC. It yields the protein CAWAAFIRGNYGYTF.

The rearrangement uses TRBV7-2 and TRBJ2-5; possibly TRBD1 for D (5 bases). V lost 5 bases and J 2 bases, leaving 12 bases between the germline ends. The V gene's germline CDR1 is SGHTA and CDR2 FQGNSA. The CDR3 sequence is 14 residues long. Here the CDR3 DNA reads TGTGCCAGCAGCCCCGGACGGACACAAGAGACCCAGTACTTC. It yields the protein CASSPGRTQETQYF.

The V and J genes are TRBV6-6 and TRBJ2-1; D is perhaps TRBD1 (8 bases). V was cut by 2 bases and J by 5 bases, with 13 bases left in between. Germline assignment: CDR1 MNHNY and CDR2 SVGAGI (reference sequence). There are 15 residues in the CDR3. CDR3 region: CASSYRTGGDNEQFF. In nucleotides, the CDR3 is TGTGCCAGCAGTTACCGTACAGGGGGGGACAATGAGCAGTTCTTC.

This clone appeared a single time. The CDR3 nucleotides read TGTGCCAGCAGCTTAGAAGGGGATCAGCCCCAGCATTTT. Its protein is CASSLEGDQPQHF. V is TRBV7-2 and J is TRBJ1-5; a weak D match, TRBD1 (5 bases). The length of the CDR3 is 13 residues. The V end lost 1 base, the J end lost 5 bases, and 6 bases lay between the germline ends. Germline CDR1 SGHTA, CDR2 FQGNSA.